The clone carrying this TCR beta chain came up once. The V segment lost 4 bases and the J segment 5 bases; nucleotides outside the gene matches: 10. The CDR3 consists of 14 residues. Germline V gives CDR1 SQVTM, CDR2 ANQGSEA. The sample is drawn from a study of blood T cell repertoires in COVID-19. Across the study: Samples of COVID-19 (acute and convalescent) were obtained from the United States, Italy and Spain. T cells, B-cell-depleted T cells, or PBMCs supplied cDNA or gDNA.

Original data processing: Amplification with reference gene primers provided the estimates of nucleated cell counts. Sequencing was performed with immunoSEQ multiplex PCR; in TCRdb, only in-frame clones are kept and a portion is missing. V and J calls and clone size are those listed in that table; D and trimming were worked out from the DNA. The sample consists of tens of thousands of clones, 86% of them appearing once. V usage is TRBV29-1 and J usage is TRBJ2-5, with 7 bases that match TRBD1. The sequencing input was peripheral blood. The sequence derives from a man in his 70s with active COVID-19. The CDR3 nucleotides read TGCAGCGTTGCCCAGGGACAGCCGGCGGAGACCCAGTACTTC. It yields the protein CSVAQGQPAETQYF.